The 13 T cell receptor beta chains below come from one sample, sequenced in a study of cytomegalovirus exposure and HLA in healthy donors. The PCR made use of 60 Vbeta and 13 Jbeta primers. Some clones are missing from TCRdb's copy, which holds only in-frame ones; the method was immunoSEQ multiplex PCR. The sample records about 160,000 clones, 60% to 80% being singletons. The specimen sequenced was PBMCs. These receptors all come from a man aged 55 to 69 in good health and CMV-seronegative.

The V call is TRBV27, the J call TRBJ2-2, with 7 nucleotides matching TRBD1. V trimming: 3 bases; J trimming: 5 bases; junction bases outside the gene matches: 6. Germline V gene lookup returns CDR1 MNHEY and CDR2 SMNVEV (reference sequence). This CDR3 is 15 amino acids long. CDR3 sequence (DNA): TGTGCCAGCAGTTTCCTCACAGGGGCAACCGGGGAGCTGTTTTTT. As protein: CASSFLTGATGELFF.

The sample holds one count of this clone. V is TRBV7-2 and J is TRBJ2-5; D uncertain. The CDR3 has 14 residues. Trimming pared 1 base from V and 8 bases from J, leaving 14 bases between. Germline assignment: CDR1 SGHTA and CDR2 FQGNSA. The CDR3 spells CASSLVPPLDTQYF. CDR3 sequence (DNA): TGTGCCAGCAGCTTAGTTCCCCCTTTAGATACCCAGTACTTC.

There are a few counts of this clone. The chain uses TRBV19 and TRBJ1-2; 9 bases line up with TRBD1. The CDR3 runs to 12 residues. Looked up from germline, CDR1 is LNHDA and CDR2 is SQIVND (reference sequence). The V gene end was trimmed by 4 bases and the J gene end by 6 bases; junction bases not matched to a gene: 0. CDR3 protein: CASSRTGDGYTF. In DNA, the CDR3 is TGTGCCAGTAGTAGGACAGGGGATGGCTACACCTTC.

The chain joins TRBV7-2 to TRBJ2-3, with D possibly TRBD1 on 6 matching bases. V was pared by 2 bases and J by 6 bases, with 12 bases between. Germline values: CDR1 SGHTA, CDR2 FQGNSA. The CDR3 has 14 amino acids. The CDR3 DNA is TGTGCCAGCAGCTTAAACAGGGTCCGGGATACGCAGTATTTT. This codes for CASSLNRVRDTQYF.

This CDR3 is CASSSGTGWYEQYF. The CDR3 DNA reads as TGCGCCAGCAGCTCCGGGACAGGGTGGTACGAGCAGTACTTC. V usage is TRBV5-1 and J usage is TRBJ2-7; 9 bases fit TRBD1. CDR3 length: 14 residues. Germline V gene data show CDR1 as SGHRS and CDR2 as YFSETQ. The trim removed 3 bases at V and 4 bases at J, leaving 5 bases unmatched. The full variable domain, in which reference TRBV5-1 and TRBJ2-7 provide the parts outside the CDR3, is KAGVTQTPRYLIKTRGQQVTLSCSPISGHRSVSWYQQTPGQGLQFLFEYFSETQRNKGNFPGRFSGRQFSNSRSEMNVSTLELGDSALYLCASSSGTGWYEQYFGPGTRLTVT.

The genes are TRBV21-1 and TRBJ2-7; the D segment call TRBD1 is taken from the table without a DNA check. TRBV21-1 is labeled a pseudogene. The CDR3 is 16 amino acids. The CDR3 sequence is CASSKTKSDKTYEQYF. The CDR3 coding sequence is TGTGCCAGCAGCAAAACAAAATCGGACAAGACCTACGAGCAGTACTTC.

This clone has just one count. The chain carries TRBV11-1 and TRBJ2-5, with D perhaps TRBD1 (5 bases). CDR3 length: 13 amino acids. Germline CDR1 reads SGHAT; CDR2 reads FQDESV (reference sequence). V lost 0 bases to trimming and J lost 5 bases, with 7 bases between them. The CDR3 DNA sequence: TGTGCCAGCAGCTTAGCAGGGGCCGAGACCCAGTACTTC. Translating gives CASSLAGAETQYF.

The V gene is TRBV28, the J gene TRBJ1-4; maybe TRBD1 (6 bases). Germline V CDR1 and CDR2: MDHEN, SYDVKM. The CDR3 has 16 amino acids. V lost 5 bases to trimming and J lost 0 bases, with 13 bases between them. CDR3 sequence (DNA): TGTGCCAGCAGTATATTACAGGGCTCAACTAATGAAAAACTGTTTTTT. Translation: CASSILQGSTNEKLFF.

The V call is TRBV19, the J call TRBJ2-7; the D gene is possibly TRBD2 (5 bases). V was shortened by 6 bases and J by 0 bases, with 18 bases between the two germline ends. There are 16 residues in the CDR3. Germline V gives CDR1 LNHDA, CDR2 SQIVND (reference sequence). This CDR3 reads CASSEEARSSSYEQYF. The CDR3 DNA reads as TGTGCCAGTAGCGAGGAGGCCCGATCAAGCTCCTACGAGCAGTACTTC.

This clone was found a few times. This chain connects TRBV18 to TRBJ1-1; D is unresolved. CDR1 is KGHSH and CDR2 is LQKENI in the germline V gene. This CDR3 is 14 amino acids long. V lost 0 bases and J 5 bases, leaving 10 bases between the germline ends. The CDR3 DNA reads TGTGCCAGCTCACCACCTTGGACGGGGACTGAAGCTTTCTTT. Its protein product is CASSPPWTGTEAFF.

This chain uses TRBV19 with TRBJ2-1; TRBD2 agrees at 10 bases. The junction had 9 bases not matched to a gene; V was cut back by 10 bases and J by 3 bases. Germline lookup yields CDR1 LNHDA and CDR2 SQIVND (reference sequence). This CDR3 is built from 15 residues. The CDR3 DNA follows: TGTGCCACCCGGGACGGGACTAGCGACTACAATGAGCAGTTCTTC. This codes for CATRDGTSDYNEQFF.

V gene TRBV7-3 combines with J gene TRBJ2-5; a weak D match, TRBD1 (5 bases). Germline assignment: CDR1 SGHTA and CDR2 FQGTGA. Trimming pared 5 bases from V and 5 bases from J, leaving 15 bases between. This CDR3 is built from 14 residues. The CDR3 sequence: CASSPQKGVETQYF. The DNA of the CDR3 is TGTGCCAGCAGCCCTCAAAAAGGGGTGGAGACCCAGTACTTC.

The chain combines TRBV4-3 with TRBJ1-2; TRBD1 aligns across 7 bases. With 2 bases clipped from V and 6 bases from J, the junction kept 3 bases outside the gene matches. This CDR3 is 13 amino acids long. CDR1 LGHNA and CDR2 YSLEER come from the germline V gene. The CDR3 DNA reads as TGCGCCAGCAGCCAATGGGACAGCGATGGCTACACCTTC. Its protein product is CASSQWDSDGYTF.